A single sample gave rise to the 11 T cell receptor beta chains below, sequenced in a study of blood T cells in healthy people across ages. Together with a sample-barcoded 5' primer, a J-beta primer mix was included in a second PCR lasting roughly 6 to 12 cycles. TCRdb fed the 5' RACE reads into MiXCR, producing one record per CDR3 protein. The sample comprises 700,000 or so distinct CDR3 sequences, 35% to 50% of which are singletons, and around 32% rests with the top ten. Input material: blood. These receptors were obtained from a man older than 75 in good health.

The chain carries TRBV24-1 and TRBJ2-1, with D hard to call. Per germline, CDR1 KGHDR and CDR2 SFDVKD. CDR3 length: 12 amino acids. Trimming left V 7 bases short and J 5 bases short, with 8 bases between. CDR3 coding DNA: TGTGCCACCAGGGCAGCGAACAATGAGCAGTTCTTC. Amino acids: CATRAANNEQFF.

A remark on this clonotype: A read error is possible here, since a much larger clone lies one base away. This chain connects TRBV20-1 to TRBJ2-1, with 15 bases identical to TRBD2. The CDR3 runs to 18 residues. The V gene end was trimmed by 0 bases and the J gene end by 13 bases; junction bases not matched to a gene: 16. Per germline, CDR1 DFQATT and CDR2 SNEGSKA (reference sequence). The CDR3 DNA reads TGCAGTGCTAGAGATTGGACTAGCGGGGGGGCCATGGGGGAGACCCAGTTCTTC. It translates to CSARDWTSGGAMGETQFF.

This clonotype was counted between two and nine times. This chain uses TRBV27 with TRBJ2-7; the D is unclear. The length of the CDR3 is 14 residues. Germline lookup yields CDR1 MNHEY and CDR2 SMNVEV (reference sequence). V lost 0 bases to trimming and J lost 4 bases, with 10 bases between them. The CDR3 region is CASSLSRRQYEQYF. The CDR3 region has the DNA TGTGCCAGCAGTTTATCGCGGCGGCAATACGAGCAGTACTTC.

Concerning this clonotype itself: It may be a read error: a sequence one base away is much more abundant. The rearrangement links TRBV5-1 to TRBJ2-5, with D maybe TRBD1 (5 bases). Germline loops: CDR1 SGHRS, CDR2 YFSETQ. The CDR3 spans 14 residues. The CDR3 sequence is CTSSLFQGRETQYF. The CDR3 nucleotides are TGCACCAGCAGCTTGTTTCAGGGTCGGGAGACCCAGTACTTC.

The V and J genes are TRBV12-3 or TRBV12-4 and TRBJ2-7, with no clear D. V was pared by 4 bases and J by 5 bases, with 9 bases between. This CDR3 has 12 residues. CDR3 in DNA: TGTGCCAGCAGTTCGAGAGCAGACGAGCAGTACTTC. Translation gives CASSSRADEQYF.

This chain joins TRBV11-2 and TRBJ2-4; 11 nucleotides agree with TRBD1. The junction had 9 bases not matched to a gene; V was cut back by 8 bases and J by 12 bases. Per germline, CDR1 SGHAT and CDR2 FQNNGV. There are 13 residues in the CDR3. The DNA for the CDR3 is TGTGCCAGCGGCACCGGGACAGGGGGTCCTCAGTACTTC. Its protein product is CASGTGTGGPQYF.

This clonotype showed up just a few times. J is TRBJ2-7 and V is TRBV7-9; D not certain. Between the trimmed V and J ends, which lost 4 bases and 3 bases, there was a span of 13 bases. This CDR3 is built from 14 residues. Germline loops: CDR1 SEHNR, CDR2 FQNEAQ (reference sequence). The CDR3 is CASSSHPRLYEQYF. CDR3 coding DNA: TGTGCCAGCAGCTCCCATCCAAGGCTCTACGAGCAGTACTTC.

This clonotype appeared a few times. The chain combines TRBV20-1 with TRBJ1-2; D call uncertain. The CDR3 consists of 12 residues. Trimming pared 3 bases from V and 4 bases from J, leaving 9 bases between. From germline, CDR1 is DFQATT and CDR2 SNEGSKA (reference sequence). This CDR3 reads CSASDGTYGYTF. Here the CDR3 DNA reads TGCAGTGCTAGCGACGGAACCTATGGCTACACCTTC.

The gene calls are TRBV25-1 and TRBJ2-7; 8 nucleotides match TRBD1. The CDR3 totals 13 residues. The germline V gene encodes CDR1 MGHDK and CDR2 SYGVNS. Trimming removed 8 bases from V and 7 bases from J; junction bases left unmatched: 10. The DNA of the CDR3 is TGTGCCAGCCGAACAGGGGGAAGTAGGGAGCAGTACTTC. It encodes CASRTGGSREQYF.

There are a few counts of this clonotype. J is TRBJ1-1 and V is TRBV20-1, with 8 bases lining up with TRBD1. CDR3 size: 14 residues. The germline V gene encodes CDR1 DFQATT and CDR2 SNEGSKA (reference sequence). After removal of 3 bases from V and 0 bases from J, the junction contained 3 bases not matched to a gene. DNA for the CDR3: TGCAGTGCTAGGTGGACAGGGTTGAACACTGAAGCTTTCTTT. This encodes CSARWTGLNTEAFF.

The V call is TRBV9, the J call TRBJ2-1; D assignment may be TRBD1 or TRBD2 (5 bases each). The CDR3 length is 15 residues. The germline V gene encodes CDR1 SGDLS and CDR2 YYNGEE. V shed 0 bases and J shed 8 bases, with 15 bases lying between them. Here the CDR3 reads CASSVAGREWDEQFF. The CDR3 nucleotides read TGTGCCAGCAGCGTAGCGGGCAGGGAGTGGGATGAGCAGTTCTTC. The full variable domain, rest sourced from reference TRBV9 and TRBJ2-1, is DSGVTQTPKHLITATGQRVTLRCSPRSGDLSVYWYQQSLDQGLQFLIQYYNGEERAKGNILERFSAQQFPDLHSELNLSSLELGDSALYFCASSVAGREWDEQFFGPGTRLTVL.